The rows below give T cell receptor beta chains drawn from one sample of a study of shared clonotypes between healthy human individuals. Sequencing was performed with immunoSEQ multiplex PCR; in TCRdb, only in-frame clones are kept and a portion is missing. The table records over 1.5 million clones, approximately 98% of them present only once. Sample: naive CD4+ T cells sorted from blood. The receptors stem from a man between 25 and 39 years old in good health. CDR3s leave out the opening cysteine and the closing phenylalanine or tryptophan.

ASSDGSYQPQH,TRBV2,TRBJ1-5
ASSEKITGGEQY,TRBV2,TRBJ2-7
ASQDRVGFGANVLT,TRBV19,TRBJ2-6
ASSLAGTGGASGYT,TRBV7-2,TRBJ1-2
ASSASGAGEQY,TRBV9,TRBJ2-7
ASSLAGGNYNEQF,TRBV5-1,TRBJ2-1
ASSPRVGWVSTHTLF,TRBV11-2,TRBJ1-4
ATGPGPRNNEQF,TRBV6-6,TRBJ2-1
ATSRLQGQEPQH,TRBV15,TRBJ1-5
ASSLVVGAAG,TRBV7-9,TRBJ1-4
ASNADTYEQY,TRBV2,TRBJ2-7
ASSLAGGETQY,TRBV5-1,TRBJ2-5
AISESVEDSDY,TRBV10-3,TRBJ2-3
ASSRGLAGFMGETQY,TRBV5-8,TRBJ2-5
ASSLLSLGVDTQY,TRBV5-1,TRBJ2-3
ASSASLPGPYEQY,TRBV27,TRBJ2-7
ASSLEQGFYNEQF,TRBV5-4,TRBJ2-1
ASSREGTLATYEQY,TRBV18,TRBJ2-7
ASSAPTGLSETQY,TRBV9,TRBJ2-5
ASNLAGGSYEQY,TRBV6-1,TRBJ2-7
ASSLSRGYT,TRBV5-5,TRBJ1-2
ASSSATSTDTQY,TRBV28,TRBJ2-3
ASSSRWGREEVTDTQY,TRBV5-1,TRBJ2-3
ASSQDIFDRSEAF,TRBV4-3,TRBJ1-1
ASSVDEGWETQY,TRBV9,TRBJ2-5
ASSEFGLAGVEEQY,TRBV6-4,TRBJ2-7
ASSVGGIKTDTQY,TRBV9,TRBJ2-3
ASSLAGAVGELF,TRBV5-1,TRBJ2-2
ASSRLGRSNEQF,TRBV18,TRBJ2-1
ASSRTSGTISYEQY,TRBV7-8,TRBJ2-7
ASSFLSGNLYEQY,TRBV11-2,TRBJ2-7
ASSTAGSSSTDTQY,TRBV18,TRBJ2-3
ASSVDGSGRAVDNEQF,TRBV9,TRBJ2-1
ASSKTGQVYEQY,TRBV19,TRBJ2-7
ASSERRLAGGAETQY,TRBV10-1,TRBJ2-5
AGVGFVGEKLF,TRBV2,TRBJ1-4
ASSRWEKGVHNEQF,TRBV19,TRBJ2-1
ASSPLRGIHEQY,TRBV2,TRBJ2-7
AGTTGNNYGYT,TRBV28,TRBJ1-2
ASSDPRGFYNEQF,TRBV2,TRBJ2-1
ASSFGRGTYEQY,TRBV28,TRBJ2-7
ASSILGFQPQH,TRBV19,TRBJ1-5
ASSDYRVGGTEAF,TRBV4-1,TRBJ1-1
ASSLVTDTQY,TRBV5-8,TRBJ2-3
ASSEWGQGSNEQF,TRBV6-1,TRBJ2-1